This T cell receptor beta chain was sequenced during a study of shared clonotypes between healthy human individuals. Assay execution took place at the deep level. Sequencing used immunoSEQ multiplex PCR; TCRdb keeps in-frame clones, though not all of them. The top ten hold about 1.8% of the sample, which has about 2.2 million clones, 90% to 95% seen once. The CDR3 consists of 17 residues. The junction had 13 bases not matched to a gene; V was cut back by 5 bases and J by 4 bases. Germline-derived CDR1 and CDR2 are LNHDA and SQIVND (reference sequence). CD45RO-negative cells were positively selected for CCR7, leaving out terminally differentiated effector memory CD45RA+ cells. The donors were adults (healthy and HIV-negative) with no recent acute infections or vaccinations. Remarks on this clone: The antigen is unknown.

Findings and caveats of the study: Clonotype sharing levels among donors were expected to vary with sequencing depth. At large depth, rarefaction still showed sorted-subset sequencing to be incomplete.

This chain joins TRBV19 and TRBJ1-3, with 8 bases fitting TRBD1. The clonotype was recovered from a man younger than 30 in good health. Some clones in this sample may be carry-over from other donors' samples. Sequenced material: naive CD8+ T cells from PBMCs. CDR3 DNA sequence: TGTGCCAGTAGTTACCGGACAGGGCCAAGTCCCGGAAACACCATATATTTT. It encodes CASSYRTGPSPGNTIYF.